The rows below give T cell receptor beta chains drawn from one sample of a study of cytomegalovirus exposure and HLA in healthy donors. TCRdb's table, derived via immunoSEQ multiplex PCR, lists solely in-frame clones and lacks some. Counted here are 100,000 to 150,000 clones, almost 90% occurring once; the ten biggest clones make up less than 1.5%. The sequenced material came from PBMCs. Source of these receptors: a man aged 30 to 45 in good health and CMV-seronegative. Each CDR3 is given with its conserved first and last residue. Each record gives: clone size, J gene, V gene, D gene, CDR3 DNA, CDR3 protein. A D gene is named only where the DNA matches it firmly. Size values are once, few and many counts, or a class for expanded clones, and some rows have none.

clone size: NA; J gene: TRBJ1-2; V gene: TRBV30; D gene: TRBD1; CDR3 DNA: TGTGCCTGGGACAGGGAGGGCTACACCTTC; CDR3 protein: CAWDREGYTF
clone size: NA; J gene: TRBJ2-5; V gene: TRBV28; D gene: NA; CDR3 DNA: TGTGCCAGCACCCTTTGGGGGGAAGAGACCCAGTACTTC; CDR3 protein: CASTLWGEETQYF
clone size: NA; J gene: TRBJ2-1; V gene: TRBV29-1; D gene: NA; CDR3 DNA: TGCAGCGTTCCCGAGGGTAAGCAGTTCTTC; CDR3 protein: CSVPEGKQFF
clone size: NA; J gene: TRBJ1-5; V gene: TRBV2; D gene: TRBD1; CDR3 DNA: TGTGCCAGCAGAGGGACAGTCCAAGGGGGGTATCAGCCCCAGCATTTT; CDR3 protein: CASRGTVQGGYQPQHF
clone size: few; J gene: TRBJ2-3; V gene: TRBV30; D gene: NA; CDR3 DNA: TGTGCCTGGAAGGGGGCCGGGACTAGTTTGACAGATACGCAGTATTTT; CDR3 protein: CAWKGAGTSLTDTQYF
clone size: NA; J gene: TRBJ1-2; V gene: TRBV30; D gene: TRBD1; CDR3 DNA: TGTGCCTGGAGTCCCACAGGGGGCAGGGTTCGTGGCTACACCTTC; CDR3 protein: CAWSPTGGRVRGYTF
clone size: NA; J gene: TRBJ2-3; V gene: TRBV10-2; D gene: NA; CDR3 DNA: TGCGCCAGCAGTGAGTCGACAGCCACGCAGTATTTT; CDR3 protein: CASSESTATQYF
clone size: NA; J gene: TRBJ1-2; V gene: TRBV5-1; D gene: NA; CDR3 DNA: TGCGCCAGCAGCTTGGCCGGGGTCTACTATGGCTACACCTTC; CDR3 protein: CASSLAGVYYGYTF
clone size: NA; J gene: TRBJ1-2; V gene: TRBV6-5; D gene: NA; CDR3 DNA: TGTGCCAGCAGTCCGGGTCGGTATGGCTACACCTTC; CDR3 protein: CASSPGRYGYTF
clone size: NA; J gene: TRBJ2-5; V gene: TRBV11-2; D gene: NA; CDR3 DNA: TGTGCCAGCAGCTTAGACGGAGGGGGCTCCTTCCAAGAGACCCAGTACTTC; CDR3 protein: CASSLDGGGSFQETQYF
clone size: NA; J gene: TRBJ2-7; V gene: TRBV6-5; D gene: TRBD1; CDR3 DNA: TGTGCCAGCTCTCGGACAGGGTCCTACGAGCAGTACTTC; CDR3 protein: CASSRTGSYEQYF
clone size: once; J gene: TRBJ2-1; V gene: TRBV29-1; D gene: NA; CDR3 DNA: TGCAGCGTAGGGGTCCACGGCAATGAGCAGTTCTTC; CDR3 protein: CSVGVHGNEQFF
clone size: NA; J gene: TRBJ1-1; V gene: TRBV2; D gene: NA; CDR3 DNA: TGTGCCAGCAGAGCGGAGGGAGTCACTGAAGCTTTCTTT; CDR3 protein: CASRAEGVTEAFF
clone size: once; J gene: TRBJ2-7; V gene: TRBV11-2; D gene: NA; CDR3 DNA: TGTGCCAGCAGCCCTAGAGGGACACGAACCTACGAGCAGTACTTC; CDR3 protein: CASSPRGTRTYEQYF
clone size: NA; J gene: TRBJ1-2; V gene: TRBV4-3; D gene: NA; CDR3 DNA: TGCGCCAGCAGCCAAGATGGTGGAGGGCCTAACTATGGCTACACCTTC; CDR3 protein: CASSQDGGGPNYGYTF
clone size: NA; J gene: TRBJ2-7; V gene: TRBV6-5; D gene: NA; CDR3 DNA: TGTGCCAGCAGTTCCTTTAGACAGAATTTCTACGAGCAGTACTTC; CDR3 protein: CASSSFRQNFYEQYF
clone size: NA; J gene: TRBJ1-2; V gene: TRBV19; D gene: NA; CDR3 DNA: TGTGCCAGTAGTGTCTCCATAGCTAACTATGGCTACACCTTC; CDR3 protein: CASSVSIANYGYTF
clone size: NA; J gene: TRBJ2-2; V gene: TRBV5-1; D gene: TRBD1; CDR3 DNA: TGCGCCAGCAGCTTGGAGGGGGCGCTTCAAGCTGGGGAGCTGTTTTTT; CDR3 protein: CASSLEGALQAGELFF
clone size: NA; J gene: TRBJ2-3; V gene: TRBV20-1; D gene: NA; CDR3 DNA: TGCATACCTCTACTAAGAGATACGCAGTATTTT; CDR3 protein: CIPLLRDTQYF
clone size: once; J gene: TRBJ2-7; V gene: TRBV7-2; D gene: NA; CDR3 DNA: TGTGCCAGCAGCCCAAACTACGAGCAGTACTTC; CDR3 protein: CASSPNYEQYF
clone size: NA; J gene: TRBJ2-2; V gene: TRBV5-1; D gene: TRBD1; CDR3 DNA: TGCGCCAGCAGATCAACAGGGGTCACCGGGGAGCTGTTTTTT; CDR3 protein: CASRSTGVTGELFF
clone size: NA; J gene: TRBJ1-1; V gene: TRBV9; D gene: NA; CDR3 DNA: TGTGCCAGCAGCGTATCAGACATGAACACTGAAGCTTTCTTT; CDR3 protein: CASSVSDMNTEAFF
clone size: NA; J gene: TRBJ2-5; V gene: TRBV6-1; D gene: TRBD1; CDR3 DNA: TGTGCCATCACCCGGGACAGGGAAGAGACCCAGTACTTC; CDR3 protein: CAITRDREETQYF
clone size: once; J gene: TRBJ2-1; V gene: TRBV2; D gene: NA; CDR3 DNA: TGTGCCAGCAGTGAGGAGGTGTTCAGGAATGAGCAGTTCTTC; CDR3 protein: CASSEEVFRNEQFF
clone size: NA; J gene: TRBJ1-2; V gene: TRBV5-6; D gene: NA; CDR3 DNA: TGTGCCAGCAGCTTGGACAGGGATGTATTAGACTATGGCTACACCTTC; CDR3 protein: CASSLDRDVLDYGYTF
clone size: NA; J gene: TRBJ2-2; V gene: TRBV7-3; D gene: TRBD2; CDR3 DNA: TGTGCCAGCAGCTCACGTAGCGGGAGTAAAAACGGGGAGCTGTTTTTT; CDR3 protein: CASSSRSGSKNGELFF
clone size: NA; J gene: TRBJ1-4; V gene: TRBV30; D gene: NA; CDR3 DNA: TGTGCCTGGGCCTCTGGGGCAGGTGAAAAACTGTTTTTT; CDR3 protein: CAWASGAGEKLFF
clone size: NA; J gene: TRBJ1-5; V gene: TRBV7-6; D gene: NA; CDR3 DNA: TGTGCCAGCAGCTTAAAAGGGGTCCTTAATCAGCCCCAGCATTTT; CDR3 protein: CASSLKGVLNQPQHF
clone size: NA; J gene: TRBJ1-2; V gene: TRBV5-1; D gene: TRBD1; CDR3 DNA: TGCGCCAGCAGCTTGCTCTTACAGGGGAACGGCTACACCTTC; CDR3 protein: CASSLLLQGNGYTF
clone size: NA; J gene: TRBJ1-3; V gene: TRBV6-1; D gene: NA; CDR3 DNA: TGTGCCAGCAGTGAACTACCGGGGTTCTCTGGAAACACCATATATTTT; CDR3 protein: CASSELPGFSGNTIYF
clone size: NA; J gene: TRBJ1-5; V gene: TRBV9; D gene: NA; CDR3 DNA: TGTGCCAGCAGCGTACGGGAAACGGGGCCCCAGCATTTT; CDR3 protein: CASSVRETGPQHF
clone size: once; J gene: TRBJ2-1; V gene: TRBV10-1; D gene: NA; CDR3 DNA: TGCGCCAGCAGTGAGAATAGCAACCCGTACGATGAGCAGTTCTTC; CDR3 protein: CASSENSNPYDEQFF
clone size: once; J gene: TRBJ2-3; V gene: TRBV29-1; D gene: NA; CDR3 DNA: TGCAGCGTTGGATGGGCTGCAGATACGCAGTATTTT; CDR3 protein: CSVGWAADTQYF
clone size: NA; J gene: TRBJ2-3; V gene: TRBV9; D gene: TRBD2; CDR3 DNA: TGTGCCAGCAGCGTAGCTGGGAGCGGGATGGGCACAGATACGCAGTATTTT; CDR3 protein: CASSVAGSGMGTDTQYF
clone size: NA; J gene: TRBJ2-2; V gene: TRBV19; D gene: NA; CDR3 DNA: TGTGCCAGTAGTATAGGAGGGAACACCGGGGAGCTGTTTTTT; CDR3 protein: CASSIGGNTGELFF
clone size: NA; J gene: TRBJ2-2; V gene: TRBV5-1; D gene: TRBD1; CDR3 DNA: TGCGCCAGCAGCTGGACAGGGGTGAACACCGGGGAGCTGTTTTTT; CDR3 protein: CASSWTGVNTGELFF
clone size: NA; J gene: TRBJ2-3; V gene: TRBV6-1; D gene: TRBD1; CDR3 DNA: TGTGCCATAAAGGACAGGGATATCTCAGATACGCAGTATTTT; CDR3 protein: CAIKDRDISDTQYF
clone size: once; J gene: TRBJ2-2; V gene: TRBV4-2; D gene: NA; CDR3 DNA: TGTGCCAGCAGCCCCCGGGGGAACACCGGGGAGCTGTTTTTT; CDR3 protein: CASSPRGNTGELFF
clone size: NA; J gene: TRBJ2-1; V gene: TRBV18; D gene: TRBD2; CDR3 DNA: TGTGCCAGCTCAGGATTAGCGGGAGTTGAGCAGTTCTTC; CDR3 protein: CASSGLAGVEQFF